This entry describes one T cell receptor beta chain. Via MiXCR, TCRdb re-called the RT-PCR reads, giving one row per CDR3 protein. The repertoire holds hundreds of thousands of distinct CDR3 sequences, with 13% to 15% as singletons. The CDR3 has 13 residues. Germline CDR1 and CDR2: SGHTA and FQGNSA. The V and J ends lost 0 bases and 7 bases respectively, with 7 bases between them. V usage is TRBV7-2 and J usage is TRBJ1-5; no definite D call. This receptor was obtained from a female donor in good health, serving as a healthy control. Sequencing was done on a sample of memory CD4+ T cells from blood. The CDR3 sequence is CASSLAAPQPQHF. The CDR3 DNA reads TGTGCCAGCAGCTTAGCGGCTCCGCAGCCCCAGCATTTT.